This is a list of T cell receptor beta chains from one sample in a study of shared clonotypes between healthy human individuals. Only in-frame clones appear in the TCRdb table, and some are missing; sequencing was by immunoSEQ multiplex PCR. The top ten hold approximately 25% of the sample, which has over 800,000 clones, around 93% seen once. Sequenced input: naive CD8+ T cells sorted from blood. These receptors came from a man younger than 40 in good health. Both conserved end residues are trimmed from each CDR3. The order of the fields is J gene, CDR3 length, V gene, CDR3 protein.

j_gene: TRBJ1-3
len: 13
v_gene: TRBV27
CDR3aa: ASSSYRDRGNTIY

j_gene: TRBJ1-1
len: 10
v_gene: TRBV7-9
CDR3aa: ASSSASFKAF

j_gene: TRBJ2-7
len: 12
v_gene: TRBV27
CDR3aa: ASSSSGKTYEQY

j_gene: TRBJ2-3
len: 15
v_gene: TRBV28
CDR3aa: ASSLRAGLGARGTQY

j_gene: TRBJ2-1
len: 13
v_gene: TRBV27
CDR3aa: ASSLLAGGYNEQF

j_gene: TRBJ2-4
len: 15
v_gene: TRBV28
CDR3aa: ASRASAGRLAKNIQY

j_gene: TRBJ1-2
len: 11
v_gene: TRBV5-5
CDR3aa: ASSLESHWGYT

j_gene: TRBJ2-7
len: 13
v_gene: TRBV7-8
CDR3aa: ASSPRDRGTYEQY

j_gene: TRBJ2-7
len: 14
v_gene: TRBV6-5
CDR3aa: ASSSRLAGYSYEQY

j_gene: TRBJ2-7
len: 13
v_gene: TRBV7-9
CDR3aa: ASSLEEGAHYEQY

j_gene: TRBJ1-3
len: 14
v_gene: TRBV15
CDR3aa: ATSSPTSLSGNTIY

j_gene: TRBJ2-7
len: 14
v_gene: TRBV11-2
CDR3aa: ASTPPKGQGFIKQY

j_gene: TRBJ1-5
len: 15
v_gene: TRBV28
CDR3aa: ASSFILSADSNQPQH

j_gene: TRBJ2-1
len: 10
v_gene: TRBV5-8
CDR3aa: ASSLGQGEQF

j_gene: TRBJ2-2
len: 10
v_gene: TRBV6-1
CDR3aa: ASPGGRGELF

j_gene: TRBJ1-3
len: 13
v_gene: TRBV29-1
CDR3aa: SVGYTGLSGNTIY

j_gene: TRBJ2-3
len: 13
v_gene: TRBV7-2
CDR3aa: ASSPGTASTDTQY

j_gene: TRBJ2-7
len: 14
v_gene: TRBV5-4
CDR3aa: ASSLDPSGSSYEQY

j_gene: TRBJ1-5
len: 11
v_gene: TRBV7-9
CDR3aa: ASSLNGVQPQH

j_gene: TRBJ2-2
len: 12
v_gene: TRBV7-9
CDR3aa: ASTVAVFTGELF

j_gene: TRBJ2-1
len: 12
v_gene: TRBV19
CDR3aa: ASSISGSPNEQF

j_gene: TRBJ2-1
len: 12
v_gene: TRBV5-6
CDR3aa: ASSSGQGWNEQF

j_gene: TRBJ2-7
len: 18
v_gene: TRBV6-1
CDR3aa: ASSEGGVMGVAGHPYEQY

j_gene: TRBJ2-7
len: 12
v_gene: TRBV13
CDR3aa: ASSRGLAGYEQY

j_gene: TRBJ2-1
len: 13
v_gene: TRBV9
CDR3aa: ASSVGFLTYNEQF

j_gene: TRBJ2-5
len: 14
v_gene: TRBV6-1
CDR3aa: ASSDWTVTFQETQY

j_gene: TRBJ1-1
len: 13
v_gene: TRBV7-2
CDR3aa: ASSLVVGKGTEAF

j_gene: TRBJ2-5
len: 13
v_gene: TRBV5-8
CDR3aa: ASSTGQGILETQY

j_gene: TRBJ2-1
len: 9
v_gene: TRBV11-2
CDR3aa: ASSLRNEQF